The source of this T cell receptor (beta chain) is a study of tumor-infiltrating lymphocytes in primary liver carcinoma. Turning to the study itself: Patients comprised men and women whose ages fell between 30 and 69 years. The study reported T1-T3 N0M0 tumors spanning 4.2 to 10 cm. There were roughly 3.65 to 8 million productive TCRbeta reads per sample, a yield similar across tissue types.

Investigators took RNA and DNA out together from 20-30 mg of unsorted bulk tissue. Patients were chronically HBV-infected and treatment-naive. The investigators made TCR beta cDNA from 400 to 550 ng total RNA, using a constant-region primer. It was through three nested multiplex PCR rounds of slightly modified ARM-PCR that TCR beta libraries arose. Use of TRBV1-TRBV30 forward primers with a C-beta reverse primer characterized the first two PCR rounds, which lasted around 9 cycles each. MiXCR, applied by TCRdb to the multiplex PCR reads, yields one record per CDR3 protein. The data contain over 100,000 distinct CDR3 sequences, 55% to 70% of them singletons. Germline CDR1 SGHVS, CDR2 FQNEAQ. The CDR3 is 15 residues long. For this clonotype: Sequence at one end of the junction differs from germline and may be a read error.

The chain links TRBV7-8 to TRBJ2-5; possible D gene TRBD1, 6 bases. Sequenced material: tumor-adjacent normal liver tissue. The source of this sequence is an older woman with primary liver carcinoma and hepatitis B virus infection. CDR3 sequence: CASSFYGQRQGTQYF. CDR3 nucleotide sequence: TGTGCCAGCAGCTTTTATGGACAGAGACAAGGGACCCAGTATTTC.